Below, one T cell receptor beta chain is given with its context. This may stem from a read error, because a much larger clone lies one nucleotide away. These data originate in a study of shared clonotypes between healthy human individuals. The CDR3 has 12 amino acids. The ends were cut back, 0 bases at V and 4 bases at J, with 4 bases in the middle. In germline, CDR1 is SQVTM, CDR2 ANQGSEA. The input for sorted-subset replicate PCRs was 200 ng DNA, approximately 30,000 T cell genomes. Profiling relied on immunoSEQ multiplex PCR, and the TCRdb table lists in-frame clones only, not all of them. The sample yields millions of clones, roughly 95% seen once. CD4+ cell separation produced CD45RA+ naive and CD45RA-negative memory subsets.

The sequence was obtained from a man aged 18 to 30 in good health. Input material: naive CD4+ T cells sorted from blood. Subset in this sample: CD45RA+ positively selected. The chain recombines TRBV29-1 with TRBJ1-3; D is unresolved. This chain's CDR3 is CSVEEIGNTIYF. In DNA, the CDR3 is TGCAGCGTTGAAGAGATCGGAAACACCATATATTTT.